Presented here are 11 T cell receptor beta chains from one specimen sequenced in a study of STAT5B mutations in CD4+ large granular lymphocyte leukemia. This table comes from immunoSEQ multiplex PCR, and its TCRdb copy is limited to in-frame clones, with some not included. The profile covers under 35,000 clones, with more than 65% appearing a single time and around 2.3% taken by the ten largest. Sample: CD4+ T cells from blood buffy coats. Receptor source: a human donor in good health.

This sequence joins TRBV19 and TRBJ2-3; 7 nucleotides align to TRBD1. This CDR3 comprises 15 residues. The trim removed 9 bases at V and 0 bases at J, leaving 9 bases unmatched. CDR1 is LNHDA and CDR2 is SQIVND in the germline V gene (reference sequence). The CDR3 nucleotides read TGTGCCAGCCGGAAGGGGGCCACTAGCACAGATACGCAGTATTTT. This translates into CASRKGATSTDTQYF.

The chain couples TRBV2 to TRBJ2-1; 8 positions match TRBD2. This CDR3 is 14 amino acids long. The junction had 4 bases not matched to a gene; V was cut back by 9 bases and J by 0 bases. The germline gives CDR1 SNHLY, CDR2 FYNNEI. This CDR3 is CASQRGPSYNEQFF. CDR3 bases: TGTGCCAGTCAGCGGGGGCCCTCCTACAATGAGCAGTTCTTC.

This clone has a handful of counts. The genes are TRBV10-3 and TRBJ2-1, with a tentative D call TRBD2 (5 bases). Per the germline V gene, CDR1 is ENHRY and CDR2 is SYGVKD. The CDR3 sequence is 12 residues long. V lost 11 bases and J 2 bases, leaving 10 bases between the germline ends. CDR3 bases: TGTGCCGGAGGAAGCACCTACAATGAGCAGTTCTTC. As protein: CAGGSTYNEQFF.

The chain combines TRBV29-1 with TRBJ2-2, with TRBD1 matching over 9 bases. This CDR3 is built from 13 residues. Trimming cost V 4 bases and J 6 bases; bases outside gene matches: 3. Germline V lookup: CDR1 SQVTM, CDR2 ANQGSEA. The CDR3 DNA reads TGCAGCGTTGGACAGGGGGTAGCCGGGGAGCTGTTTTTT. Translated, it gives CSVGQGVAGELFF.

The J gene is TRBJ2-1, the V gene TRBV5-1, with 11 bases lining up with TRBD2. The CDR3 has 15 amino acids. Germline trimming cut 3 bases from V and 9 bases from J; bases unmatched to any gene: 8. Germline V lookup: CDR1 SGHRS, CDR2 YFSETQ. Here the CDR3 DNA reads TGCGCCAGCAGCTCACGAACTAGCGGGGGCACTGAGCAGTTCTTC. This codes for CASSSRTSGGTEQFF.

This chain uses TRBV10-3 with TRBJ1-3, with D unclear. The length of the CDR3 is 13 residues. Germline values: CDR1 ENHRY, CDR2 SYGVKD. Trimming left V 2 bases short and J 3 bases short, with 5 bases between. Here the CDR3 DNA reads TGTGCCATCAGTGAGGGGGTTGGAAACACCATATATTTT. Translating it yields CAISEGVGNTIYF.

The chain is built from TRBV5-1 and TRBJ2-6; D gene uncertain. The CDR3 totals 15 residues. Between the trimmed V and J ends, which lost 2 bases and 1 base, there was a span of 7 bases. Germline V gene lookup returns CDR1 SGHRS and CDR2 YFSETQ. Written as DNA, the CDR3 is TGCGCCAGCAGCTTATCACTTTCTGGGGCCAACGTCCTGACTTTC. Translated, it gives CASSLSLSGANVLTF.

J is TRBJ1-5 and V is TRBV6-1; maybe TRBD1 (5 bases). The V and J ends lost 1 base and 6 bases respectively, with 10 bases between them. Germline assignment: CDR1 MNHNS and CDR2 SASEGT. This CDR3 comprises 14 residues. The CDR3: CASSEGVRGQPQHF. The CDR3 DNA follows: TGTGCCAGCAGTGAAGGGGTAAGGGGTCAGCCCCAGCATTTT.

The J gene is TRBJ2-5, the V gene TRBV6-5; D may be TRBD2 (5 bases). The tail of the sequence fits TRBJ2-7 better, so the J call may be wrong. The CDR3 covers 16 residues. Germline V lookup: CDR1 MNHEY, CDR2 SVGAGI. CDR3 in DNA: TGTGCCAGCAGTTACTCGACGGGAACGAGCTCCTACGAGCAGTACTTC. Amino acid sequence: CASSYSTGTSSYEQYF.

The J gene is TRBJ1-2, the V gene TRBV19; possibly TRBD1 for D (6 bases). The CDR3 consists of 15 residues. Trimming took off 7 bases at V and 4 bases at J, with 19 bases between the two ends. Germline values: CDR1 LNHDA, CDR2 SQIVND (reference sequence). The CDR3 nucleotides are TGTGCCAGTACCTCCTTACAGGGATCGGCCTATGGCTACACCTTC. It yields the protein CASTSLQGSAYGYTF. Full variable domain (remainder filled in from reference TRBV19 and TRBJ1-2): DGGITQSPKYLFRKEGQNVTLSCEQNLNHDAMYWYRQDPGQGLRLIYYSQIVNDFQKGDIAEGYSVSREKKESFPLTVTSAQKNPTAFYLCASTSLQGSAYGYTFGSGTRLTVV.

The rearrangement uses TRBV6-6 and TRBJ2-7; the match to TRBD1 covers 9 bases. CDR3 length: 15 amino acids. J lost 1 base, V lost 5 bases, and 6 bases had no gene match. CDR1 is MNHNY and CDR2 is SVGAGI in the germline V gene (reference sequence). CDR3 protein: CASSIGQGFSYEQYF. CDR3 sequence (DNA): TGTGCCAGCAGTATCGGACAGGGGTTTTCCTACGAGCAGTACTTC.